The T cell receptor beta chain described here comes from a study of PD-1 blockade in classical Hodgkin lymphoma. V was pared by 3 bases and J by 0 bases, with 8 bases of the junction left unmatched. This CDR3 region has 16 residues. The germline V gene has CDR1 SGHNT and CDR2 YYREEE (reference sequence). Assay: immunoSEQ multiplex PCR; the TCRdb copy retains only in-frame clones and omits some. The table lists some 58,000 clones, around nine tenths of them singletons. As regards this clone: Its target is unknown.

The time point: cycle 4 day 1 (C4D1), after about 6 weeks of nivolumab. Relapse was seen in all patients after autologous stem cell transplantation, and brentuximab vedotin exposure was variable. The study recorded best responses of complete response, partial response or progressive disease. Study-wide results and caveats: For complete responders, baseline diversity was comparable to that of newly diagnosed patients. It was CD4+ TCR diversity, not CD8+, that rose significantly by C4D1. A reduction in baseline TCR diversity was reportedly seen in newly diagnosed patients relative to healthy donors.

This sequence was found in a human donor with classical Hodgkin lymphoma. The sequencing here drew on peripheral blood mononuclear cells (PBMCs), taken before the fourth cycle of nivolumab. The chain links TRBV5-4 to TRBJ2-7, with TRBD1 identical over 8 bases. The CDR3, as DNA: TGTGCCAGCAGCTCCCCAGGGGGCCAGAGCTCCTACGAGCAGTACTTC. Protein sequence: CASSSPGGQSSYEQYF.